This T cell receptor beta chain stems from a study of blood T cell repertoires in COVID-19. Study in general: The samples span acute and convalescent COVID-19 from the United States, Italy and Spain. Nucleic acid was either cDNA or gDNA, and it came from T cells, B-cell-depleted T cells, or PBMCs.

From germline, CDR1 is SGHNT and CDR2 YYREEE (reference sequence). CDR3 size: 18 residues. V gave up 4 bases and J gave up 2 bases; unmatched junction bases: 7. In the original processing: Amplification of reference gene primers was used by the study to estimate nucleated cell counts. Profiled with immunoSEQ multiplex PCR; TCRdb holds only in-frame clones, not every one. The V and J calls and clone size are taken from that table; D and trimming were inferred from the DNA. The top ten clones hold around 1.5% of a sample with roughly 200,000 clones, approximately 91% of them seen once. Sequencing used peripheral blood. The sequence was obtained from a young man with active or convalescent COVID-19. V gene TRBV5-4 combines with J gene TRBJ2-2; 14 bases line up with TRBD2. CDR3 in DNA: TGTGCCAGCAGCCCCGGGACTAGCGGGAGTGTAAACACCGGGGAGCTGTTTTTT. It specifies CASSPGTSGSVNTGELFF.